This passage covers 20 T cell receptor beta chains from one sample sequenced in a study of T cells in Graves' hyperthyroidism and ophthalmopathy. Amplification of TCR beta CDR3 regions was performed using RNA transcripts as template. First-round RT-PCR with HTBI primers amplified the TCR CDR3 region. Via MiXCR, TCRdb re-called the multiplex PCR reads, giving one row per CDR3 protein. Of approximately 610,000 distinct CDR3 sequences detected, roughly 15% appear once; the ten largest clones hold around 4.1%. The sequencing input was blood. These TCRs come from a woman in her thirties or forties with Graves' ophthalmopathy.

This clonotype came up many times. The genes are TRBV6-5 and TRBJ2-7, with D possibly being TRBD1 (5 bases). The V gene's germline CDR1 is MNHEY and CDR2 SVGAGI. V lost 2 bases, J lost 0 bases, and 11 bases lay in between. The CDR3 length is 15 residues. As DNA, the CDR3 is TGTGCCAGCAGTTACCCGGAAGGACACTCCTACGAGCAGTACTTC. Protein: CASSYPEGHSYEQYF.

This clonotype was counted at least ten times. The chain combines TRBV29-1 with TRBJ2-5; no reliable D call. This CDR3 has 11 amino acids. Germline V lookup: CDR1 SQVTM, CDR2 ANQGSEA. Trimming cost V 3 bases and J 2 bases, with 4 bases left between them. The CDR3 here is CSVEAQETQYF. In nucleotides, the CDR3 is TGCAGCGTTGAGGCGCAAGAGACCCAGTACTTC.

This clonotype was observed at least ten times. The chain links TRBV6-2 or TRBV6-3 to TRBJ2-3, with D possibly matching TRBD2 (6 bases). There are 13 residues in the CDR3. Trimming took 7 bases from V and 2 from J, leaving 10 bases between them. CDR1 and CDR2 (germline): MNHEY, SVGEGT. The CDR3 DNA is TGTGCCAGCACCCTAGCGAACACAGATACGCAGTATTTT. This translates into CASTLANTDTQYF.

This clonotype was counted many times. V and J are TRBV19 and TRBJ2-5; D ambiguous. Germline lookup yields CDR1 LNHDA and CDR2 SQIVND (reference sequence). V was shortened by 5 bases and J by 5 bases, with 18 bases between the two germline ends. The CDR3 spans 15 residues. CDR3: CASSLVGSTMETQYF. CDR3 DNA sequence: TGTGCCAGTAGTCTGGTCGGATCTACCATGGAGACCCAGTACTTC.

The chain uses TRBV28 and TRBJ2-7, with D uncertain. The V end was cut by 6 bases, the J end by 3 bases, with 21 bases between. The germline CDR1 and CDR2 sequences are MDHEN and SYDVKM. This CDR3 is 16 amino acids long. The CDR3 region is CASSIPAGSGHYEQYF. The CDR3 nucleotides are TGTGCCAGCAGCATACCCGCCGGGTCTGGGCACTACGAGCAGTACTTC.

This clonotype was observed many times. This chain links TRBV6-2 or TRBV6-3 with TRBJ2-5; D is unclear. V was clipped by 6 bases and J by 2 bases, with 7 bases between them. The CDR3 is 12 amino acids. Germline V gene sequence: CDR1 MNHEY, CDR2 SVGEGT. The CDR3 reads CASRTPQETQYF. CDR3 DNA sequence: TGTGCCAGCAGAACACCTCAAGAGACCCAGTACTTC.

In its sample, this clonotype was seen a few times. The chain has TRBV19 and TRBJ2-7; D call uncertain. The V end lost 5 bases, the J end lost 3 bases, and 11 bases lay between the germline ends. The CDR3 totals 13 residues. Germline lookup yields CDR1 LNHDA and CDR2 SQIVND (reference sequence). CDR3 DNA sequence: TGTGCCAGTAGTGCCGCAAGCGACTACGAGCAGTACTTC. It encodes CASSAASDYEQYF.

At least ten counts were recorded for this clonotype. This rearrangement joins TRBV9 to TRBJ2-5; either TRBD1 or TRBD2 may fit D (6 bases each). Germline CDR1 and CDR2: SGDLS and YYNGEE. Deletions cut 0 bases from V and 5 bases from J, with 14 bases between. The CDR3 extends over 15 amino acids. This chain's CDR3 is CASSVVEGVTETQYF. CDR3 in DNA: TGTGCCAGCAGCGTAGTGGAGGGGGTAACGGAGACCCAGTACTTC.

A few counts support this clonotype. The chain couples TRBV5-1 to TRBJ1-1; no clear D gene. The germline V gene has CDR1 SGHRS and CDR2 YFSETQ. V was cut by 8 bases and J by 2 bases, with 16 bases left in between. The length of the CDR3 is 14 residues. CDR3 sequence reads: CASVEGTVNTEAFF. In DNA form, the CDR3 reads TGCGCCAGTGTGGAGGGTACAGTTAACACTGAAGCTTTCTTT. Full variable domain (missing parts from reference TRBV5-1 and TRBJ1-1): KAGVTQTPRYLIKTRGQQVTLSCSPISGHRSVSWYQQTPGQGLQFLFEYFSETQRNKGNFPGRFSGRQFSNSRSEMNVSTLELGDSALYLCASVEGTVNTEAFFGQGTRLTVV.

There are many counts of this clonotype. This rearrangement joins TRBV11-3 to TRBJ2-5; D not certain. V gave up 1 base and J gave up 0 bases, with 6 bases separating them. Germline values: CDR1 SGHNT, CDR2 YENEEA. The CDR3 has 14 residues. CDR3 region: CASSLAHHQETQYF. The CDR3 region has the DNA TGTGCCAGCAGCTTAGCACACCACCAAGAGACCCAGTACTTC.

On this clonotype: This may be a read error, as it is one base from a much larger clone. This chain connects TRBV4-3 to TRBJ2-7; D not resolved. There are 13 residues in the CDR3. Germline CDR1 is LGHNA and CDR2 is YSLEER. Trimming left V 0 bases short and J 3 bases short, with 6 bases between. This chain's CDR3 is CASSQDIGYEQYF. CDR3 in DNA: TGCGCCAGCAGCCAAGATATCGGCTACGAGCAGTACTTC.

This chain joins TRBV6-1 and TRBJ2-7; maybe TRBD2 (5 bases). This CDR3 comprises 15 residues. The germline V and J ends were trimmed by 5 bases and 0 bases, with 14 bases remaining between them. CDR1 is MNHNS, CDR2 SASEGT, per germline. CDR3: CASSTADSSSYEQYF. The CDR3 coding sequence is TGTGCCAGCAGTACAGCGGATTCAAGCTCCTACGAGCAGTACTTC.

This clonotype was counted ten times or more. The rearrangement joins TRBV20-1 to TRBJ1-5, with TRBD1 matching 8 bases. V was clipped by 6 bases and J by 1 base; unmatched bases: 8. CDR3 length: 15 residues. The germline CDR1 and CDR2 sequences are DFQATT and SNEGSKA (reference sequence). CDR3 amino acids: CSASTGEGSNQPQHF. Here the CDR3 DNA reads TGCAGTGCCTCGACAGGGGAGGGGAGCAATCAGCCCCAGCATTTT.

The table lists this clonotype with many counts. Compared with germline, one end of the junction differs, possibly owing to a read error. The chain couples TRBV28 to TRBJ2-7; tentatively, D is TRBD1 (6 bases). The CDR3 is 13 amino acids. Germline assignment: CDR1 MDHEN and CDR2 SYDVKM. The CDR3 bases are TGTGCCAGCAGTTTGGCAGGGGCCAACGAGCGGTACTTC. It yields the protein CASSLAGANERYF.

This chain's CDR3 is CASSHPTGNGASYEQYF. As DNA, the CDR3 is TGTGCCAGCAGCCACCCGACAGGGAATGGGGCATCCTACGAGCAGTACTTC. The chain has TRBV12-3 or TRBV12-4 and TRBJ2-7; TRBD1 matches at 7 bases. The CDR3 spans 17 residues. V lost 6 bases, J lost 1 base, and 15 bases stayed unmatched.

This clonotype occurred many times. The V call is TRBV6-1, the J call TRBJ1-5, with D perhaps matching TRBD1 (6 bases). V lost 8 bases and J 0 bases, leaving 14 bases between the germline ends. The CDR3 sequence is 15 residues long. Germline V lookup: CDR1 MNHNS, CDR2 SASEGT. CDR3 coding DNA: TGTGCCAGCTCCCGGACAGTCAATAGCAATCAGCCCCAGCATTTT. This encodes CASSRTVNSNQPQHF.

This clonotype was found a few times. The chain uses TRBV28 and TRBJ1-6; D gene unclear. CDR1 MDHEN and CDR2 SYDVKM come from the germline V gene. The CDR3 length is 16 residues. V lost 7 bases and J 0 bases, leaving 13 bases between the germline ends. As DNA, the CDR3 is TGTGCCAGCACCCCGACACCGAGCTCCTATAATTCACCCCTCCACTTT. Translating it yields CASTPTPSSYNSPLHF.

In this sample, this clonotype turned up once. The rearrangement uses TRBV12-3 or TRBV12-4 and TRBJ2-1, with 10 positions matching TRBD1. This CDR3 has 18 amino acids. V lost 4 bases and J lost 5; bases outside the gene matches: 14. DNA for the CDR3: TGTGCCAGCAGTTCCAAAACCGGGACAGGGGATAGGCACAATGAGCAGTTCTTC. Protein product: CASSSKTGTGDRHNEQFF.

This clonotype was seen many times. A read error may account for a junction end that differs from germline. The V call is TRBV12-3 or TRBV12-4, the J call TRBJ2-5; maybe TRBD1 (5 bases). The CDR3 has 16 amino acids. CDR3 sequence (DNA): TGTGCCAGCAGCTTAGGGGAAGGTCGTAGAAAAGAGACCCAGTACTTC. The encoded protein is CASSLGEGRRKETQYF.

The sample holds a few counts of this clonotype. This chain links TRBV11-1 with TRBJ1-1, with TRBD1 matching over 8 bases. The V gene's germline CDR1 is SGHAT and CDR2 FQDESV (reference sequence). V lost 2 bases, J lost 6 bases, and 14 bases stayed unmatched. The CDR3 covers 17 residues. The CDR3 coding sequence is TGTGCCAGCAGCTTACATCCTAGGCAGGGGGCGATCCCTGAAGCTTTCTTT. Its protein product is CASSLHPRQGAIPEAFF. Variable domain in full (rest from reference TRBV11-1 and TRBJ1-1): EAEVAQSPRYKITEKSQAVAFWCDPISGHATLYWYRQILGQGPELLVQFQDESVVDDSQLPKDRFSAERLKGVDSTLKIQPAELGDSAMYLCASSLHPRQGAIPEAFFGQGTRLTVV.